What follows are 5 T cell receptor beta chains derived from one specimen sequenced in a study of blood T cell repertoires in COVID-19. Sequenced by immunoSEQ multiplex PCR; TCRdb stores in-frame clones only, minus some. The sample contains approximately 90,000 clones, roughly 90% of which appear only once. The sample taken for sequencing was peripheral blood. Receptors originate from an elderly man with active or convalescent COVID-19.

This chain uses TRBV7-6 with TRBJ2-1; 11 positions agree with TRBD2. The V segment lost 5 bases and the J segment 4 bases; nucleotides outside the gene matches: 10. Germline loops: CDR1 SGHVS, CDR2 FNYEAQ. CDR3 length equals 17 residues. The DNA for the CDR3 is TGTGCCAGCAGCACAGACCCCGGGACTAGCGGATACAATGAGCAGTTCTTC. Amino acids: CASSTDPGTSGYNEQFF.

The chain has TRBV28 and TRBJ1-1, with D tentatively TRBD1 (5 bases). Germline V gene lookup returns CDR1 MDHEN and CDR2 SYDVKM. This CDR3 is 14 amino acids long. The germline V and J ends were trimmed by 5 bases and 1 base, with 11 bases remaining between them. CDR3 DNA: TGTGCCAGCAGTAGGGGTGTTGGGAACACTGAAGCTTTCTTT. This encodes CASSRGVGNTEAFF.

V gene TRBV6-5 combines with J gene TRBJ1-1; 10 nucleotides agree with TRBD1. This CDR3 region has 13 residues. Germline lookup yields CDR1 MNHEY and CDR2 SVGAGI. Unmatched junction bases numbered 0, after V lost 2 bases and J lost 6 bases. CDR3 coding DNA: TGTGCCAGCAGTTACGGACAGGGGGCTGAAGCTTTCTTT. Amino acids: CASSYGQGAEAFF.

This sequence joins TRBV18 and TRBJ2-1; the match to TRBD1 covers 11 bases. CDR1 and CDR2 from the germline V gene are KGHSH and LQKENI. The CDR3 totals 15 residues. The V and J ends lost 4 bases and 7 bases, in that order; junction bases with no gene match: 6. The CDR3 DNA follows: TGTGCCAGCTCACTAGGACAGGGGGCTAGGAATGAGCAGTTCTTC. Translating it yields CASSLGQGARNEQFF.

The rearrangement links TRBV9 to TRBJ2-1, with TRBD2 matching over 9 bases. The CDR3 is 15 amino acids. V lost 0 bases to trimming and J lost 5 bases; unmatched junction nucleotides: 3. Germline CDR1 and CDR2: SGDLS and YYNGEE. The CDR3 DNA reads TGTGCCAGCAGCGTAGCGGCTAGCGGGAACAATGAGCAGTTCTTC. It specifies CASSVAASGNNEQFF.